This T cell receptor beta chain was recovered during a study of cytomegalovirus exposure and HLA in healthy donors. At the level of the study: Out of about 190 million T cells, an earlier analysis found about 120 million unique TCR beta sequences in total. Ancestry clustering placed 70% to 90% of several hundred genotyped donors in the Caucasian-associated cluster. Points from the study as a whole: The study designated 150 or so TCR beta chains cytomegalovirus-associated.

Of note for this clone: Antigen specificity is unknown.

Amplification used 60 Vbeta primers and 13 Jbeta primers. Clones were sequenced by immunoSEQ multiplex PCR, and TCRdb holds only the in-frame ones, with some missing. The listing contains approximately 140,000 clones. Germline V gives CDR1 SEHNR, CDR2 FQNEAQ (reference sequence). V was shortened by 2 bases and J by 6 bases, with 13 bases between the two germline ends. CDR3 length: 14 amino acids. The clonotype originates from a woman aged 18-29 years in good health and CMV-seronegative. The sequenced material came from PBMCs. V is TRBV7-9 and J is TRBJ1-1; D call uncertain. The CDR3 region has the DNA TGTGCCAGCAGCTTATCACCGGGTTTGGCTGAAGCTTTCTTT. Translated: CASSLSPGLAEAFF.